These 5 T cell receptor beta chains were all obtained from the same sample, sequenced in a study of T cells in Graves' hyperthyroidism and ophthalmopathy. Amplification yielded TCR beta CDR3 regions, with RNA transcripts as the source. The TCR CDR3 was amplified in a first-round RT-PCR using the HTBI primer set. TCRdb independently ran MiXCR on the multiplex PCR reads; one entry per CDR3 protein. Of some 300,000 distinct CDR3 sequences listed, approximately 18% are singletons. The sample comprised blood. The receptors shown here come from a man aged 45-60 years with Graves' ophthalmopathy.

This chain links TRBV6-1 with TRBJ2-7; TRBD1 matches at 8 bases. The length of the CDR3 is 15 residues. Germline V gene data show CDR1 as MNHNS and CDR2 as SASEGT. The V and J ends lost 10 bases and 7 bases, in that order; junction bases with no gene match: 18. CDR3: CATYFNQGARGEQYF. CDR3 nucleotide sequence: TGTGCCACCTACTTTAATCAGGGGGCTCGTGGGGAGCAGTACTTC.

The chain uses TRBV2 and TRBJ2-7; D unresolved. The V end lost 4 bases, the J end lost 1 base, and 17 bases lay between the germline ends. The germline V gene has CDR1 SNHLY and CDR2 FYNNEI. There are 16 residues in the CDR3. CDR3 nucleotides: TGTGCCAGCAGTGGCCTGACAAGGACGTATTCCTACGAGCAGTACTTC. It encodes CASSGLTRTYSYEQYF.

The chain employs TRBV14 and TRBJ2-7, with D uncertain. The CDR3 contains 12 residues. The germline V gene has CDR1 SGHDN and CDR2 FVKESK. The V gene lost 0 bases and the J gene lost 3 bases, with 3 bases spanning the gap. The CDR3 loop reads CASSQDYYEQYF. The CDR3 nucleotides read TGTGCCAGCAGCCAAGATTACTACGAGCAGTACTTC.

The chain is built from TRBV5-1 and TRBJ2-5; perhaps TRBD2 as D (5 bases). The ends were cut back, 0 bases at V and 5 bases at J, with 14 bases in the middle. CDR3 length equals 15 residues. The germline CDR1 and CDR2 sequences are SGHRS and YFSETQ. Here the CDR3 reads CASSLVGNDGETQYF. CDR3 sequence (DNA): TGCGCCAGCAGCTTGGTCGGGAATGACGGGGAGACCCAGTACTTC.

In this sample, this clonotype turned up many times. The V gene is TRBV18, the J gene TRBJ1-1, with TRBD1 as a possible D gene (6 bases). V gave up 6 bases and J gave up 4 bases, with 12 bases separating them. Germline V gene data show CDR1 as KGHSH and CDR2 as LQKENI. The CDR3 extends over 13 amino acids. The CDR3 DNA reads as TGTGCCAGCTCCGAACAGGGAGGCACTGAAGCTTTCTTT. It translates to CASSEQGGTEAFF.